The clone carrying this TCR beta chain was observed a handful of times. The CDR3 spans 15 residues. Germline V CDR1 and CDR2: DFQATT, SNEGSKA (reference sequence). V lost 3 bases and J lost 6, with 20 bases in between. Original data processing: Cell counts per sample came from amplifying reference gene primers. Only in-frame clones appear in the TCRdb table, and some are missing; sequencing was by immunoSEQ multiplex PCR. That table furnishes V, J and clone size, whereas the DNA furnished D and trimming. The table has under 300,000 clones, around 82% seen once. The sample is drawn from a study of blood T cell repertoires in COVID-19. Study information: Acute and convalescent COVID-19 samples came from the United States, Italy and Spain. PBMCs, B-cell-depleted T cells, or T cells were the source of the cDNA or gDNA that made up the material.

This clonotype was sampled from a man aged 80 or over with acute or convalescent COVID-19. The chain uses TRBV20-1 and TRBJ1-2; D is possibly TRBD1 (5 bases). Sequencing input: peripheral blood. The CDR3 DNA reads TGCAGTGCTAGTAACGAAGGGGCCTCTTGGAATGGCTACACCTTC. It codes for CSASNEGASWNGYTF.